A single sample is the source of the 18 T cell receptor beta chains below, sequenced in a study of cytomegalovirus exposure and HLA in healthy donors. The PCR made use of 60 Vbeta and 13 Jbeta primers. The method was immunoSEQ multiplex PCR; TCRdb's version includes in-frame clones alone and lacks a portion of them. This sample carries some 170,000 clones, over 70% of them seen once, and the ten largest clones take about 2.7%. The sequenced sample consisted of PBMCs. The origin of the receptors is a woman aged 50 to 65 in good health and CMV-seropositive.

This chain joins TRBV10-2 and TRBJ1-6, with 9 bases identical to TRBD1. The CDR3 has 16 residues. The germline gives CDR1 WSHSY, CDR2 SAAADI. J was trimmed by 9 bases and V by 6 bases; bases with no gene match: 12. CDR3 nucleotides: TGCGCCAGCAGAGACCAAGGACAGGGGTACGGTTCACCCCTCCACTTT. As protein: CASRDQGQGYGSPLHF.

The genes are TRBV5-1 and TRBJ2-5; the match to TRBD2 covers 10 bases. Trimming at V came to 4 bases and at J to 7 bases, leaving 10 bases not matched to a gene. This CDR3 has 15 residues. Germline-derived CDR1 and CDR2 are SGHRS and YFSETQ. In nucleotides, the CDR3 is TGCGCCAGCAGCGACGAAGCTAGCGGGGGAGGGACCCAGTACTTC. Amino acid sequence: CASSDEASGGGTQYF.

The chain carries TRBV19 and TRBJ2-3; 8 bases line up with TRBD2. Germline lookup yields CDR1 LNHDA and CDR2 SQIVND (reference sequence). The CDR3 contains 18 residues. Unmatched junction bases numbered 14, after V lost 2 bases and J lost 4 bases. Written as DNA, the CDR3 is TGTGCCAGTAGTATAATCAGGGAAGCAGCGGGGGACCCAGATACGCAGTATTTT. It is translated as CASSIIREAAGDPDTQYF.

The gene calls are TRBV13 and TRBJ2-7; D is perhaps TRBD2 (5 bases). Trimming removed 0 bases from V and 4 bases from J, with 10 bases in between. Germline-derived CDR1 and CDR2 are PRHDT and FYEKMQ (reference sequence). The CDR3 consists of 14 residues. The CDR3 DNA sequence: TGTGCCAGCAGCTTAGGGGTTAGCGAGTACGAGCAGTACTTC. Translation: CASSLGVSEYEQYF.

Concerning this clone itself: One junction end does not reproduce the germline sequence, and a read error may be involved. The chain combines TRBV6-1 with TRBJ2-3, with a weak D call TRBD2 (5 bases). CDR3 length: 13 amino acids. Germline V gene sequence: CDR1 MNHNS, CDR2 SASEGT. The CDR3 nucleotides are TGTGCTAGCAGGCGGCTAGCCTTGGGGACGCAGTATTTT. It codes for CASRRLALGTQYF.

This chain links TRBV19 with TRBJ1-5; maybe TRBD1 (6 bases). The V gene's germline CDR1 is LNHDA and CDR2 SQIVND (reference sequence). The V end lost 6 bases, the J end lost 2 bases, and 14 bases lay between the germline ends. This CDR3 contains 15 residues. This CDR3 is CASRITGLGNQPQHF. Written as DNA, the CDR3 is TGTGCCAGTAGAATAACAGGGCTCGGCAATCAGCCCCAGCATTTT. Supplemented by reference TRBV19 and TRBJ1-5, the full variable domain reads DGGITQSPKYLFRKEGQNVTLSCEQNLNHDAMYWYRQDPGQGLRLIYYSQIVNDFQKGDIAEGYSVSREKKESFPLTVTSAQKNPTAFYLCASRITGLGNQPQHFGDGTRLSIL.

The CDR3 nucleotides are TGTGCCAGCAGCGCGGCATCCATGGGAGATACGCAGTATTTT. Amino acid sequence: CASSAASMGDTQYF. This sequence joins TRBV11-2 and TRBJ2-3, with D uncertain. Trimming removed 5 bases at V and 5 bases at J, with 14 bases between. Germline CDR1 SGHAT, CDR2 FQNNGV. This CDR3 contains 14 residues.

This clone was observed once. The CDR3 nucleotides are TGCGCCAGCAGCACACAGGGTAACACTGAAGCTTTCTTT. Translated: CASSTQGNTEAFF. The chain uses TRBV5-1 and TRBJ1-1, with a weak D call TRBD1 (6 bases). This CDR3 spans 13 amino acids. V lost 4 bases and J 2 bases, leaving 9 bases between the germline ends. Germline CDR1 is SGHRS and CDR2 is YFSETQ. The full variable domain, in which reference TRBV5-1 and TRBJ1-1 provide the parts outside the CDR3, is KAGVTQTPRYLIKTRGQQVTLSCSPISGHRSVSWYQQTPGQGLQFLFEYFSETQRNKGNFPGRFSGRQFSNSRSEMNVSTLELGDSALYLCASSTQGNTEAFFGQGTRLTVV.

V is TRBV2 and J is TRBJ1-3, with D unresolved. Trimming cost V 7 bases and J 9 bases, with 13 bases left between them. This CDR3 is 12 amino acids long. Germline V gene data show CDR1 as SNHLY and CDR2 as FYNNEI. CDR3 in DNA: TGTGCCAGCACTGAGCAGGAGGCCACCATATATTTT. This translates into CASTEQEATIYF.

CDR3 coding DNA: TGTGCCAGCAGCTCCAAACGTACAGGGCGACGGTACGAGCAGTACTTC. This translates into CASSSKRTGRRYEQYF. The chain uses TRBV5-6 and TRBJ2-7; D may be TRBD1 (6 bases). The V gene's germline CDR1 is SGHDT and CDR2 YYEEEE. V was trimmed by 3 bases and J by 4 bases, leaving 20 bases between them. The CDR3 is made up of 16 amino acids.

The genes are TRBV6-4 and TRBJ2-3; TRBD2 is a possible D gene (6 bases). Germline CDR1 MRHNA, CDR2 SNTAGT. This CDR3 comprises 17 residues. Trimming took off 6 bases at V and 4 bases at J, with 23 bases between the two ends. This CDR3 reads CASRGLEGPEWADTQYF. DNA of the CDR3: TGTGCCAGCAGGGGGTTGGAGGGGCCCGAGTGGGCAGATACGCAGTATTTT.

The V and J genes are TRBV5-1 and TRBJ2-5; D is possibly TRBD2 (6 bases). Germline V gene data show CDR1 as SGHRS and CDR2 as YFSETQ. The V gene lost 2 bases and the J gene lost 0 bases, with 11 bases spanning the gap. This CDR3 has 15 residues. The CDR3 loop reads CASSFGTGNQETQYF. CDR3 nucleotides: TGCGCCAGCAGCTTCGGGACTGGAAACCAAGAGACCCAGTACTTC.

The V gene is TRBV5-1, the J gene TRBJ1-1; D unresolved. From germline, CDR1 is SGHRS and CDR2 YFSETQ. V lost 0 bases and J lost 7, with 7 bases in between. The CDR3 consists of 12 residues. In DNA form, the CDR3 reads TGCGCCAGCAGCTTGGCCGGGGATGAAGCTTTCTTT. Amino acid sequence: CASSLAGDEAFF.

The chain carries TRBV7-9 and TRBJ2-1; possibly TRBD2 for D (6 bases). Germline CDR1 and CDR2: SEHNR and FQNEAQ (reference sequence). Trimming took off 6 bases at V and 4 bases at J, with 16 bases between the two ends. The CDR3 runs to 15 residues. This chain's CDR3 is CASRRQGGKYNEQFF. The CDR3 nucleotides read TGTGCCAGCAGGAGGCAGGGAGGTAAATACAATGAGCAGTTCTTC. The full variable domain, completed using reference TRBV7-9 and TRBJ2-1, is DTGVSQNPRHKITKRGQNVTFRCDPISEHNRLYWYRQTLGQGPEFLTYFQNEAQLEKSRLLSDRFSAERPKGSFSTLEIQRTEQGDSAMYLCASRRQGGKYNEQFFGPGTRLTVL.

The V call is TRBV7-3, the J call TRBJ2-7, with D perhaps matching TRBD1 (5 bases). V lost 2 bases and J 2 bases, leaving 13 bases between the germline ends. The CDR3 is made up of 15 amino acids. Germline CDR1 and CDR2: SGHTA and FQGTGA. The CDR3 DNA sequence: TGTGCCAGCAGCTTAGAAGCAGGGTTCGCCTACGAGCAGTACTTC. This codes for CASSLEAGFAYEQYF. The whole variable domain, remainder taken from reference TRBV7-3 and TRBJ2-7, is GAGVSQTPSNKVTEKGKYVELRCDPISGHTALYWYRQSLGQGPEFLIYFQGTGAADDSGLPNDRFFAVRPEGSVSTLKIQRTERGDSAVYLCASSLEAGFAYEQYFGPGTRLTVT.

This chain uses TRBV18 with TRBJ1-2; a possible D gene is TRBD1 (5 bases). The CDR3 has 14 residues. V lost 3 bases and J lost 2, with 10 bases in between. Germline CDR1 and CDR2: KGHSH and LQKENI. The CDR3 DNA is TGTGCCAGCTCACCTGCAGGGATGAACTATGGCTACACCTTC. Residues: CASSPAGMNYGYTF.

Only a few counts were recorded for this clone. V gene TRBV7-9 combines with J gene TRBJ2-3; D is possibly TRBD2 (7 bases). Germline CDR1 reads SEHNR; CDR2 reads FQNEAQ (reference sequence). The CDR3 is made up of 16 amino acids. V lost 2 bases to trimming and J lost 0 bases, with 12 bases between them. The CDR3 DNA is TGTGCCAGCAGCTTATATGAGGGGGGGAGCACAGATACGCAGTATTTT. Its protein is CASSLYEGGSTDTQYF.

The rearrangement joins TRBV30 to TRBJ2-5; 7 positions match TRBD1. Losses at the gene ends were 5 bases for V and 2 bases for J; bases not matched to a gene: 5. CDR1 is GTSNPN, CDR2 SVGIG, per germline (reference sequence). The CDR3 totals 13 residues. CDR3 in amino acids: CAWGQQGQETQYF. CDR3 sequence (DNA): TGTGCCTGGGGCCAACAGGGGCAAGAGACCCAGTACTTC.